This T cell receptor (beta chain) was recovered during a study of cytomegalovirus exposure and HLA in healthy donors. Worth noting for this clone: Its matching antigen is unknown.

The CDR3 length is 13 residues. The germline V gene encodes CDR1 SGHAT and CDR2 FQNNGV. The V gene lost 1 base and the J gene lost 5 bases, with 6 bases spanning the gap. The study ran its PCR with 60 Vbeta and 13 Jbeta primers. Libraries were prepared by immunoSEQ multiplex PCR; TCRdb keeps only in-frame clonotypes and omits some of them. The sample lists fewer than 200,000 clones, 77% occurring once. Findings and limits, study-wide: Most TCR beta V segments were productive about 90% or about 30% of the time in an earlier analysis.

The sequencing input was PBMCs. The rearrangement uses TRBV11-2 and TRBJ2-1; D may be TRBD1 (6 bases). The source is a middle-aged woman in good health and CMV-seropositive. CDR3 sequence: CASSLGTDNEQFF. The CDR3 bases are TGTGCCAGCAGCTTAGGGACAGACAATGAGCAGTTCTTC.